This TCR beta chain was profiled in a study of response to subunit inactivated influenza vaccine. TCRdb fed the RT-PCR reads into MiXCR, producing one record per CDR3 protein. The data show 800,000 or so distinct CDR3 sequences, with 21% seen just once and roughly 10% held by the top ten. Study findings and constraints: Each seasonal influenza vaccination, the authors suggested, recruits few new T cells.

Trimming left V 1 base short and J 6 bases short, with 14 bases between. There are 15 residues in the CDR3. Per germline, CDR1 SGHAT and CDR2 FQNNGV. For this clonotype: Its target is not known.

The specimen was PBMCs from blood, collected 4 to 6 days after vaccination. The chain joins TRBV11-2 to TRBJ2-3, with D possibly matching TRBD1 (5 bases). This TCR was recovered from a man in his fifties or sixties who received an inactivated influenza vaccine. In nucleotides, the CDR3 is TGTGCCAGCAGCTTAGCCGACAGACTCTTCGATACGCAGTATTTT. Translation: CASSLADRLFDTQYF. The variable domain in full, completed from reference TRBV11-2 and TRBJ2-3, reads EAGVAQSPRYKIIEKRQSVAFWCNPISGHATLYWYQQILGQGPKLLIQFQNNGVVDDSQLPKDRFSAERLKGVDSTLKIQPAKLEDSAVYLCASSLADRLFDTQYFGPGTRLTVL.